Below are 18 T cell receptor beta chains sequenced from a single sample in a study of T cells in Graves' hyperthyroidism and ophthalmopathy. TCR beta CDR3 region amplification was performed from RNA transcripts. An initial round of RT-PCR targeting the TCR CDR3 relied on the HTBI primer set. Each CDR3 protein is one row after TCRdb ran MiXCR on the multiplex PCR reads. The sample carries hundreds of thousands of distinct CDR3 sequences, less than 15% recorded once. The sample consisted of blood. The receptors were sampled from a young woman with Graves' hyperthyroidism.

This clonotype occurred many times. The gene calls are TRBV5-1 and TRBJ2-7, with 10 positions matching TRBD1. CDR1 SGHRS and CDR2 YFSETQ come from the germline V gene. V shed 4 bases and J 5 bases; nucleotides not matched to a gene: 6. The CDR3 extends over 14 amino acids. In DNA, the CDR3 is TGCGCCAGCAGCAGACAGGGGGCGTATAACGAGCAGTACTTC. Translation: CASSRQGAYNEQYF.

V gene TRBV3-1 combines with J gene TRBJ2-1; the D call may be TRBD1 or TRBD2 (5 bases each). Per the germline V gene, CDR1 is LGHDT and CDR2 is YNNKEL (reference sequence). V lost 3 bases and J lost 8, with 14 bases in between. CDR3 size: 14 residues. As DNA, the CDR3 is TGTGCCAGCAGCCACCCGGGCTGGGACGATGAGCAGTTCTTC. Its protein product is CASSHPGWDDEQFF.

The sample holds many counts of this clonotype. The CDR3 DNA sequence: TGTGCCTGGAGGGACAGATTGAACACTGAAGCTTTCTTT. It encodes CAWRDRLNTEAFF. V and J are TRBV30 and TRBJ1-1, with D perhaps TRBD1 (6 bases). Trimming removed 3 bases from V and 0 bases from J, with 8 bases in between. Germline values: CDR1 GTSNPN, CDR2 SVGIG (reference sequence). The CDR3 totals 13 residues.

This clonotype was seen more than once but under ten times. The V and J genes are TRBV5-1 and TRBJ2-5; TRBD2 is a possible D gene (5 bases). V was pared by 2 bases and J by 2 bases, with 13 bases between. Germline loops: CDR1 SGHRS, CDR2 YFSETQ. CDR3 size: 15 residues. DNA of the CDR3: TGCGCCAGCAGCTTACTAGGGAGAGGTCAAGAGACCCAGTACTTC. It encodes CASSLLGRGQETQYF.

This clonotype came up many times. The chain is built from TRBV3-1 and TRBJ2-7, with D possibly being TRBD2 (6 bases). CDR3 length equals 13 residues. The ends were cut back, 8 bases at V and 8 bases at J, with 19 bases in the middle. Germline loops: CDR1 LGHDT, CDR2 YNNKEL (reference sequence). In nucleotides, the CDR3 is TGTGCCAGCGGGGAGGTCCTTATCGACAAGCAGTACTTC. Amino acids: CASGEVLIDKQYF.

This chain joins TRBV19 and TRBJ2-1, with D tentatively TRBD2 (6 bases). The germline V gene encodes CDR1 LNHDA and CDR2 SQIVND (reference sequence). The CDR3 is 15 amino acids. The germline V and J ends were trimmed by 0 bases and 8 bases, with 14 bases remaining between them. CDR3 region: CASSIELAAAYEQFF. For the CDR3, the DNA is TGTGCCAGTAGTATAGAACTAGCTGCCGCCTATGAGCAGTTCTTC.

This rearrangement joins TRBV12-3 or TRBV12-4 to TRBJ2-5; D perhaps matches TRBD1 (6 bases). This CDR3 is 16 amino acids long. Between the trimmed V and J ends, which lost 5 bases and 0 bases, there was a span of 16 bases. DNA of the CDR3: TGTGCCAGCAGTCCCCGGACAGCTATTAACCAAGAGACCCAGTACTTC. It is translated as CASSPRTAINQETQYF.

This clonotype has ten or more counts. The chain recombines TRBV30 with TRBJ1-2, with D possibly matching TRBD1 (6 bases). The CDR3 covers 13 residues. V gave up 1 base and J gave up 7 bases, with 13 bases separating them. From germline, CDR1 is GTSNPN and CDR2 SVGIG (reference sequence). The CDR3 protein is CAWSGSGAAGYTF. The DNA of the CDR3 is TGTGCCTGGAGTGGATCAGGGGCTGCTGGCTACACCTTC.

The chain is built from TRBV15 and TRBJ2-7; D could derive from TRBD1 or TRBD2 (6 bases each). The CDR3 is 15 amino acids. The V and J ends lost 0 bases and 5 bases respectively, with 14 bases between them. Germline V gives CDR1 LNHNV, CDR2 YYDKDF (reference sequence). The chain's CDR3 is CATSRDRGRLHEQYF. DNA for the CDR3: TGTGCCACCAGCAGAGATCGGGGGCGTCTCCACGAGCAGTACTTC.

This clonotype has a count of ten or more. The chain is built from TRBV7-2 and TRBJ2-1; D uncertain. Germline-derived CDR1 and CDR2 are SGHTA and FQGNSA. Trimming removed 5 bases at V and 3 bases at J, with 8 bases between. This CDR3 spans 13 amino acids. The CDR3 protein is CASSPPLYNEQFF. CDR3 in DNA: TGTGCCAGCAGCCCCCCCCTCTACAATGAGCAGTTCTTC. The full variable domain, rest sourced from reference TRBV7-2 and TRBJ2-1, is GAGVSQSPSNKVTEKGKDVELRCDPISGHTALYWYRQSLGQGLEFLIYFQGNSAPDKSGLPSDRFSAERTGGSVSTLTIQRTQQEDSAVYLCASSPPLYNEQFFGPGTRLTVL.

The gene calls are TRBV20-1 and TRBJ2-2; D is uncertain. Germline V CDR1 and CDR2: DFQATT, SNEGSKA (reference sequence). V shed 3 bases and J shed 6 bases, with 8 bases lying between them. The CDR3 spans 12 residues. CDR3 nucleotide sequence: TGCAGTGCTAGCAACGGGCCCGGGGAGCTGTTTTTT. It is translated as CSASNGPGELFF.

This clonotype was picked up many times. The chain employs TRBV28 and TRBJ2-3; 7 nucleotides match TRBD1. The CDR3 is 18 amino acids. Germline CDR1 reads MDHEN; CDR2 reads SYDVKM. Germline trimming cut 6 bases from V and 0 bases from J; bases unmatched to any gene: 15. Here the CDR3 DNA reads TGTGCCAGCAGCCTTGAGGGACAGCTATTCGCTAGCACAGATACGCAGTATTTT. Amino acid sequence: CASSLEGQLFASTDTQYF.

This clonotype was found a few times. This rearrangement joins TRBV6-5 to TRBJ2-2, with D possibly matching TRBD1 (6 bases). The germline CDR1 and CDR2 sequences are MNHEY and SVGAGI. V shed 2 bases and J shed 4 bases, with 14 bases lying between them. The CDR3 contains 16 residues. The CDR3 DNA follows: TGTGCCAGCAGTTACAAGGGTAGCAGGGGCACCGGGGAGCTGTTTTTT. This sequence encodes CASSYKGSRGTGELFF.

Ten or more counts support this clonotype. The chain has TRBV20-1 and TRBJ2-1, with D possibly matching TRBD1 (6 bases). Germline V gives CDR1 DFQATT, CDR2 SNEGSKA (reference sequence). The germline V and J ends were trimmed by 3 bases and 4 bases, with 22 bases remaining between them. This CDR3 spans 17 amino acids. The CDR3 protein is CSASRETPGHVYNEQFF. The CDR3 DNA is TGCAGTGCTAGTAGGGAGACTCCGGGACACGTTTACAATGAGCAGTTCTTC.

Note on this clonotype: An end of the junction differs from the germline gene, which may be a read error. V and J are TRBV7-9 and TRBJ2-5; D remains ambiguous. The CDR3 consists of 11 residues. Germline V lookup: CDR1 SEHNR, CDR2 FQNEAQ (reference sequence). CDR3 sequence: CASSLGLLTDF. The CDR3 bases are TGTGCCAGCAGCTTAGGCCTGCTAACAGACTTC. The variable domain in full, completed from reference TRBV7-9 and TRBJ2-5, reads DTGVSQNPRHKITKRGQNVTFRCDPISEHNRLYWYRQTLGQGPEFLTYFQNEAQLEKSRLLSDRFSAERPKGSFSTLEIQRTEQGDSAMYLCASSLGLLTDFGPGTRLLVL.

This chain links TRBV27 with TRBJ2-1; 7 bases fit TRBD1. J lost 8 bases, V lost 6 bases, and 4 bases had no gene match. Looked up from germline, CDR1 is MNHEY and CDR2 is SMNVEV (reference sequence). The CDR3 consists of 12 residues. Written as DNA, the CDR3 is TGTGCCAGCAGAACAGGGGCAGATGAGCAGTTCTTC. Translation: CASRTGADEQFF.

This clonotype has a count of ten or more. The CDR3 loop is CASSLAPGWADLETQYF. CDR3 bases: TGTGCCAGCAGCTTAGCCCCCGGGTGGGCGGACCTTGAGACCCAGTACTTC. The chain uses TRBV11-2 and TRBJ2-5; D uncertain. The V gene's germline CDR1 is SGHAT and CDR2 FQNNGV. Trimming removed 1 base from V and 5 bases from J, with 20 bases in between. The CDR3 has 17 amino acids.

This clonotype turned up a few times. The V call is TRBV2, the J call TRBJ2-1; D unclear. V was pared by 8 bases and J by 6 bases, with 8 bases between. The CDR3 has 11 amino acids. Germline loops: CDR1 SNHLY, CDR2 FYNNEI. The CDR3 spells CASALVNEQFF. The CDR3 nucleotides are TGTGCCAGCGCCCTTGTCAATGAGCAGTTCTTC.